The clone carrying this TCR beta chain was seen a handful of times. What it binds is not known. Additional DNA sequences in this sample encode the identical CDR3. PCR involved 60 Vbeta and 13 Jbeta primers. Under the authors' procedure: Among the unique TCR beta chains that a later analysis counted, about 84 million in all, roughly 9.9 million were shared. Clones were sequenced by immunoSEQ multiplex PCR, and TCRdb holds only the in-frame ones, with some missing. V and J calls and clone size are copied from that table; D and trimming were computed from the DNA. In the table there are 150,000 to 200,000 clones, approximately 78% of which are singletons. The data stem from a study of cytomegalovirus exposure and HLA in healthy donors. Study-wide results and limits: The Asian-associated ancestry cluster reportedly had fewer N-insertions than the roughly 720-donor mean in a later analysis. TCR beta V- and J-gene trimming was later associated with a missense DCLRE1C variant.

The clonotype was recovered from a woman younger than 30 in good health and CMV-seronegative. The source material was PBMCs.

DNA of the CDR3: TGTGCCAGCAGCCGCCAGGGGAACACTGAAGCTTTCTTT. It is translated as CASSRQGNTEAFF. The chain combines TRBV7-3 with TRBJ1-1; TRBD1 is a possible D gene (5 bases). Germline CDR1 and CDR2: SGHTA and FQGTGA. The CDR3 runs 13 residues. The ends were cut back, 5 bases at V and 1 base at J, with 8 bases in the middle.